The clone carrying this T cell receptor (beta chain) was seen just once. Antigen: not known. The data originate from a study of cytomegalovirus exposure and HLA in healthy donors. Notes on the study in general: In the 120 or so validation repertoires, about 94% of cluster scores exceeded 0, per a later analysis. Most TCR sequences were uncommon, yet certain public TCRs appeared in many donors.

The approximately 120-subject validation cohort, separate from the approximately 660-subject first cohort, included the donors. The junction had 10 bases not matched to a gene; V was cut back by 10 bases and J by 4 bases. CDR3 size: 13 residues. Germline CDR1 reads WSHSY; CDR2 reads SAAADI. Measured with immunoSEQ multiplex PCR; TCRdb has only the in-frame clones, and not every one. Of 250,000 to 350,000 clones in the sample, roughly 90% are singletons; the top ten hold over 0.85%. The rearrangement joins TRBV10-2 to TRBJ2-7, with TRBD2 identical over 7 bases. The clonotype originates from a woman aged 18-30 years in good health and CMV-seronegative. Sequencing was done on a sample of PBMCs. Written as DNA, the CDR3 is TGCGCCACCGGACGGGAGGTCGGGTACGAGCAGTACTTC. It codes for CATGREVGYEQYF.